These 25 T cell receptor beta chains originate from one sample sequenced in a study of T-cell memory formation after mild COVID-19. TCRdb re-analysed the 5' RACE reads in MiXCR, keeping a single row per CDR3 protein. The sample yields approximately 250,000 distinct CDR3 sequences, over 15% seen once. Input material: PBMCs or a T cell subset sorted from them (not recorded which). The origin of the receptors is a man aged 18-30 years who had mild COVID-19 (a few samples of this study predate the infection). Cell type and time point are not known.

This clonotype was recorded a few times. CDR3 sequence (DNA): TGCGCCAGCAGCCAAGTAACCGGGACAACTAATTCACCCCTCCACTTT. This translates into CASSQVTGTTNSPLHF. The gene calls are TRBV4-1 and TRBJ1-6; possibly TRBD1 for D (6 bases). Per germline, CDR1 MGHRA and CDR2 YSYEKL. The CDR3 contains 16 residues. The V and J ends lost 1 base and 6 bases respectively, with 13 bases between them.

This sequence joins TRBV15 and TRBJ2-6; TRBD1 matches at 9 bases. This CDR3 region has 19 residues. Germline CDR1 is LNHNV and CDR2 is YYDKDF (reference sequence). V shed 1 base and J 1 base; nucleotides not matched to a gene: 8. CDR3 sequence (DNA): TGTGCCACCAGCAGAGCACCGGGACAGGGTCTTTCTGGGGCCAACGTCCTGACTTTC. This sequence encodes CATSRAPGQGLSGANVLTF.

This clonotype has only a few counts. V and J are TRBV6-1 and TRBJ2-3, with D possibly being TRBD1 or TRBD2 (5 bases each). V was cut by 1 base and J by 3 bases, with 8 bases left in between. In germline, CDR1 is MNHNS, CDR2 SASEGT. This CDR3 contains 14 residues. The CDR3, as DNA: TGTGCCAGCAGTGAAGGTTGGGGGACAGATACGCAGTATTTT. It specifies CASSEGWGTDTQYF.

The CDR3 coding sequence is TGCGCCAGCAGCGATAGACAGGTTAGCAATCAGCCCCAGCATTTT. Translated: CASSDRQVSNQPQHF. The chain couples TRBV4-1 to TRBJ1-5; tentatively, D is TRBD1 (6 bases). Trimming removed 5 bases at V and 0 bases at J, with 11 bases between. Germline values: CDR1 MGHRA, CDR2 YSYEKL. The CDR3 loop spans 15 amino acids.

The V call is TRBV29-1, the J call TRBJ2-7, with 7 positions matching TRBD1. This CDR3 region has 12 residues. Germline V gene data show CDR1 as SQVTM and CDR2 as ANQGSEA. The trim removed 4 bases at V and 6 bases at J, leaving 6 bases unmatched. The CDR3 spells CSVGLQGREQYF. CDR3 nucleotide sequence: TGCAGCGTTGGGTTACAGGGGCGCGAGCAGTACTTC.

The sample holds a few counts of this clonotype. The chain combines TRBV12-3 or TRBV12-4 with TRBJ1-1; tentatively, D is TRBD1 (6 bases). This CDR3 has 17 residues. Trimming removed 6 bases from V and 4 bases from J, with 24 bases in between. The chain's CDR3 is CASSSLSIYGGLTEAFF. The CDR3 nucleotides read TGTGCCAGCAGCAGTTTGTCGATCTACGGGGGCCTCACTGAAGCTTTCTTT.

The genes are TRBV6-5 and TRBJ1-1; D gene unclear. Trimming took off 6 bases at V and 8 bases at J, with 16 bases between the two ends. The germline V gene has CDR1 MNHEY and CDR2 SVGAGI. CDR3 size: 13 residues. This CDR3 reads CASRQHSGVEAFF. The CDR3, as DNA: TGTGCCAGCAGGCAGCATTCCGGGGTCGAAGCTTTCTTT.

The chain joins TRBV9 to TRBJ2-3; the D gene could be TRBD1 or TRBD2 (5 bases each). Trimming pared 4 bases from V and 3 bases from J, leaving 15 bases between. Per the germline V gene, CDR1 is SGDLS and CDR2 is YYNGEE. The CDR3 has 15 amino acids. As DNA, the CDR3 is TGTGCCAGCAGCACCTTGGGACGCCGGACAGATACGCAGTATTTT. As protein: CASSTLGRRTDTQYF.

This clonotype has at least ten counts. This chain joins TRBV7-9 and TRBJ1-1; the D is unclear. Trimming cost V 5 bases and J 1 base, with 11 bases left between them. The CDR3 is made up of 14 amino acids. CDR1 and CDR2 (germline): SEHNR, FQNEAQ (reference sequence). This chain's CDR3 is CASSAPTSNTEAFF. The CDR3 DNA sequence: TGTGCCAGCAGCGCCCCAACATCGAACACTGAAGCTTTCTTT.

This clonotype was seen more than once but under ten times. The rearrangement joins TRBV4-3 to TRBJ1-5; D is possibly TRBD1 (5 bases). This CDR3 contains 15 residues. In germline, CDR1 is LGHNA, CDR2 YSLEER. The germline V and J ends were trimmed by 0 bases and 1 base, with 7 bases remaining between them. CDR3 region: CASSQDRQSNQPQHF. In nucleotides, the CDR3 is TGCGCCAGCAGCCAAGATAGACAGAGCAATCAGCCCCAGCATTTT.

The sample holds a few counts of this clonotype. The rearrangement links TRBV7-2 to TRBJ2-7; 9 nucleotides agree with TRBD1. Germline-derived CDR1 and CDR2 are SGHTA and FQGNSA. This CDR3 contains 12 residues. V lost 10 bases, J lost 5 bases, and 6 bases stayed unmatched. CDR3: CATGTGNNEQYF. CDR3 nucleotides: TGTGCCACCGGGACAGGGAACAACGAGCAGTACTTC.

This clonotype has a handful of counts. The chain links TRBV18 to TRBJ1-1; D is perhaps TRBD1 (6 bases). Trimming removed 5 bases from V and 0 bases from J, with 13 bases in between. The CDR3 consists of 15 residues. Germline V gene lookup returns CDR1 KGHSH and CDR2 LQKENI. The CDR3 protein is CASSTEDSMNTEAFF. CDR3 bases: TGTGCCAGCTCAACTGAGGACAGCATGAACACTGAAGCTTTCTTT. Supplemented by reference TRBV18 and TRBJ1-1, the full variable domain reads NAGVMQNPRHLVRRRGQEARLRCSPMKGHSHVYWYRQLPEEGLKFMVYLQKENIIDESGMPKERFSAEFPKEGPSILRIQQVVRGDSAAYFCASSTEDSMNTEAFFGQGTRLTVV.

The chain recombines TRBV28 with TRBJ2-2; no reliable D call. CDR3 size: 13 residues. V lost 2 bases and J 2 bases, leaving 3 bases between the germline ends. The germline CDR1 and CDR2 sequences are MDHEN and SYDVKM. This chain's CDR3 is CASSLLNTGELFF. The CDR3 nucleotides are TGTGCCAGCAGTTTACTTAACACCGGGGAGCTGTTTTTT.

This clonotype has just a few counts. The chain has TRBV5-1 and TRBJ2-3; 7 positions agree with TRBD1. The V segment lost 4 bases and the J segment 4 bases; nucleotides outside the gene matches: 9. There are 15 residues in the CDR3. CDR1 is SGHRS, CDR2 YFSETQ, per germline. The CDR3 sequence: CASSRDSQHADTQYF. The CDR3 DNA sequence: TGCGCCAGCAGCCGGGACAGTCAGCACGCAGATACGCAGTATTTT.

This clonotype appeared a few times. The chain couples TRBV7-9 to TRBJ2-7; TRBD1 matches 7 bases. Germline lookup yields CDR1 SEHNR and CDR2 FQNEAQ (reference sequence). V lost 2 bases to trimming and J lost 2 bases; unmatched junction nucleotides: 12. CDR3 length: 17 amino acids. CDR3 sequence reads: CASSLRGPGSPTYEQYF. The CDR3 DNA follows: TGTGCCAGCAGCTTAAGGGGGCCGGGTTCCCCCACCTACGAGCAGTACTTC.

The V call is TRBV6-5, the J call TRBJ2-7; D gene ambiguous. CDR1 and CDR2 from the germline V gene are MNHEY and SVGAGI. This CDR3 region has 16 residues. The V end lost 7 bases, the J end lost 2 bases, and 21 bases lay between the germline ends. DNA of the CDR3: TGTGCCAGCATTCCCCCCTGGGCCTCTTGCGCCTACGAGCAGTACGTC. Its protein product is CASIPPWASCAYEQYV.

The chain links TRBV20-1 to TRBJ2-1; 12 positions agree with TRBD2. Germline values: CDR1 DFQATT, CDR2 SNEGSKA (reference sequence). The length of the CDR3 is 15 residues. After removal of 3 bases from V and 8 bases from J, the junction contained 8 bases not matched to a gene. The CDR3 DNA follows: TGCAGTGCTAGTGAAGCGACTAGCGGGGGCTATGAGCAGTTCTTC. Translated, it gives CSASEATSGGYEQFF.

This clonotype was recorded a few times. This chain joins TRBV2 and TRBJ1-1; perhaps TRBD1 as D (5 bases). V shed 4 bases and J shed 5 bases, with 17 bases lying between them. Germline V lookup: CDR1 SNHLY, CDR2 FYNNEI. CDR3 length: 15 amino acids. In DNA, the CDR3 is TGTGCCAGCAGTGCCCGGACGGATGGGGGGACTGAAGCTTTCTTT. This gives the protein CASSARTDGGTEAFF.

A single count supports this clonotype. The chain's CDR3 is CASSLDQGLNTEAFF. In nucleotides, the CDR3 is TGTGCCAGCAGCTTAGATCAGGGGTTGAACACTGAAGCTTTCTTT. The chain is built from TRBV7-2 and TRBJ1-1; D is possibly TRBD1 (6 bases). The germline V gene has CDR1 SGHTA and CDR2 FQGNSA. This CDR3 region has 15 residues. V lost 1 base and J lost 0, with 9 bases in between.

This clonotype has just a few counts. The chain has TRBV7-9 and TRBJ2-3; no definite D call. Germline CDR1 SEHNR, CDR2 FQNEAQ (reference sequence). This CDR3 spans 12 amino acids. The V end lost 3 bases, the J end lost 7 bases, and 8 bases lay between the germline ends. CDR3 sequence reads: CASSFLGNTQYF. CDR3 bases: TGTGCCAGCAGCTTTTTGGGGAATACGCAGTATTTT.

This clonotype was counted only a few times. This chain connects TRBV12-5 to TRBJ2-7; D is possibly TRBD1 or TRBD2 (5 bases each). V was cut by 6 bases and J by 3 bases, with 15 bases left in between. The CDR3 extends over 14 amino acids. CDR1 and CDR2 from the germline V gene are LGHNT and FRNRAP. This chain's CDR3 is CASGARGGGYEQYV. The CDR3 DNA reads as TGTGCTAGTGGGGCCCGAGGTGGGGGCTACGAGCAGTACGTC.

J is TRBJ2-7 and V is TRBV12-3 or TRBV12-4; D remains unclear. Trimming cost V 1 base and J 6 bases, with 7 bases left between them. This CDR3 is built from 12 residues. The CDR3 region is CASSLGAGEQYV. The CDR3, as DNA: TGTGCCAGCAGTTTAGGTGCAGGCGAGCAGTACGTC.

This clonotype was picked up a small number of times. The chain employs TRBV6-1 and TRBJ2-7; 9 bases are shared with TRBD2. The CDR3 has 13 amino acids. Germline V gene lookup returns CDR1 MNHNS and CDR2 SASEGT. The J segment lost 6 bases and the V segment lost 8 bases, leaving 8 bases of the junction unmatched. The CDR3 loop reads CASGAGGIAEQYF. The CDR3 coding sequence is TGTGCCAGCGGCGCGGGAGGGATAGCCGAGCAGTACTTC.

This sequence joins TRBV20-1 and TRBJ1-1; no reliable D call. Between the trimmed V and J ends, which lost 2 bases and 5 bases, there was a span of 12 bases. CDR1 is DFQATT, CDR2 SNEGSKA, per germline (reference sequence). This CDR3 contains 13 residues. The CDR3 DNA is TGCAGTGCTAGATGGGGAGGGCCAACTGAAGCTTTCTTT. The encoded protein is CSARWGGPTEAFF.

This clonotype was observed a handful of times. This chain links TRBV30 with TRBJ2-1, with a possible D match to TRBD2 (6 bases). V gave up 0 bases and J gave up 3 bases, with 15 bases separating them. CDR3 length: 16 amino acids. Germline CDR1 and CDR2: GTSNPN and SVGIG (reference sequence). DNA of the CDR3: TGTGCCTGGAGTGTAGCTGGGACTCACTACTACAATGAGCAGTTCTTC. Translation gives CAWSVAGTHYYNEQFF.